The rows below give T cell receptor beta chains drawn from one sample of a study of blood T cell repertoires in COVID-19. Here immunoSEQ multiplex PCR was the method, and the copy in TCRdb shows in-frame clones only, minus some. The sample yields over 250,000 clones, around 87% seen once. Sequencing input: PBMCs or T cells enriched from blood (not recorded which). The receptors stem from a woman aged 25 to 39 who had recovered from COVID-19. The CDR3 runs from the conserved cysteine through the conserved F or W. The D gene is left open where the match is weak. The size entry is marked missing in some rows and otherwise reads once, few, many or a size class.

clone size: -; V gene: TRBV19; D gene: TRBD2; J gene: TRBJ2-3; CDR3 DNA: TGTGCCAGTAGTTCCCGGGGAGGGGGCACAGATACGCAGTATTTT; CDR3 protein: CASSSRGGGTDTQYF
clone size: few; V gene: TRBV4-2; D gene: -; J gene: TRBJ1-4; CDR3 DNA: TGTGCCAGCAGCCGTGAGAGGAATACAAGACTGTTTTTT; CDR3 protein: CASSRERNTRLFF
clone size: -; V gene: TRBV29-1; D gene: TRBD1; J gene: TRBJ1-1; CDR3 DNA: TGCAGCGTTGGGACAGGGGGCCCTGAAGCTTTCTTT; CDR3 protein: CSVGTGGPEAFF
clone size: -; V gene: TRBV10-2; D gene: -; J gene: TRBJ1-5; CDR3 DNA: TGCGCCAGCGGGTCGGGTCAGCCCCAGCATTTT; CDR3 protein: CASGSGQPQHF
clone size: -; V gene: TRBV10-2; D gene: -; J gene: TRBJ2-1; CDR3 DNA: TGCGCCAGCTCCTGGACTGACAATGAGCAGTTCTTC; CDR3 protein: CASSWTDNEQFF
clone size: -; V gene: TRBV5-1; D gene: TRBD1; J gene: TRBJ2-2; CDR3 DNA: TGCGCCAGCAGCTTGCATGGGACAGGGGGATCCGGGGAGCTGTTTTTT; CDR3 protein: CASSLHGTGGSGELFF
clone size: -; V gene: TRBV28; D gene: -; J gene: TRBJ2-2; CDR3 DNA: TGTGCCAGCAGTTCCTCCGGAGACGATCCGGCCCCGAACACCGGGGAGCTGTTTTTT; CDR3 protein: CASSSSGDDPAPNTGELFF
clone size: once; V gene: TRBV10-2; D gene: -; J gene: TRBJ1-5; CDR3 DNA: TGCGCCAGCAGTGAGTCCCGGGGAAATCAGCCCCAGCATTTT; CDR3 protein: CASSESRGNQPQHF
clone size: once; V gene: TRBV5-4; D gene: -; J gene: TRBJ2-3; CDR3 DNA: TGTGCCAGCACCATCGGGGGTGGGGGACGCACAGATACGCAGTATTTT; CDR3 protein: CASTIGGGGRTDTQYF
clone size: once; V gene: TRBV11-2; D gene: TRBD1; J gene: TRBJ2-3; CDR3 DNA: TGTGCCAGCAGCTTCGTGACAGGGGGCGCAGATACGCAGTATTTT; CDR3 protein: CASSFVTGGADTQYF
clone size: -; V gene: TRBV5-4; D gene: TRBD2; J gene: TRBJ2-3; CDR3 DNA: TGTGCCAGCAGCGCCCGGACTAGCGGGCCAGATACGCAGTATTTT; CDR3 protein: CASSARTSGPDTQYF
clone size: once; V gene: TRBV6-5; D gene: -; J gene: TRBJ1-5; CDR3 DNA: TGTGCCAGCAGCGTCGAGAGGGCCAGGCAGCCCCAGCATTTT; CDR3 protein: CASSVERARQPQHF
clone size: -; V gene: TRBV27; D gene: -; J gene: TRBJ2-7; CDR3 DNA: TGTGCCAGCAGTGCGGGACAGTGGTACGAGCAGTACTTC; CDR3 protein: CASSAGQWYEQYF
clone size: -; V gene: TRBV29-1; D gene: -; J gene: TRBJ1-1; CDR3 DNA: TGCAGCGTCCTACTCACAGGCGTTGAAGCTTTCTTT; CDR3 protein: CSVLLTGVEAFF
clone size: -; V gene: TRBV5-5; D gene: -; J gene: TRBJ1-4; CDR3 DNA: TGTGCCAGCAGCTTCCCTCACAGACAGAAAACTAATGAAAAACTGTTTTTT; CDR3 protein: CASSFPHRQKTNEKLFF
clone size: -; V gene: TRBV5-6; D gene: TRBD1; J gene: TRBJ1-3; CDR3 DNA: TGTGCCAGCAGCTGGGACAGGCTCTCTGGAAACACCATATATTTT; CDR3 protein: CASSWDRLSGNTIYF
clone size: -; V gene: TRBV19; D gene: -; J gene: TRBJ1-1; CDR3 DNA: TGTGCCAGTAAGAGGGTGAAACAAATGAACACTGAAGCTTTCTTT; CDR3 protein: CASKRVKQMNTEAFF
clone size: -; V gene: TRBV2; D gene: TRBD1; J gene: TRBJ1-2; CDR3 DNA: TGTGCCAGCGCTCGGGACAGGGAGGTCTATGGCTACACCTTC; CDR3 protein: CASARDREVYGYTF
clone size: -; V gene: TRBV5-1; D gene: -; J gene: TRBJ2-2; CDR3 DNA: TGCGCCAGCAGCTCGGGGGCGGGGGCCCGGACCGGGGAGCTGTTTTTT; CDR3 protein: CASSSGAGARTGELFF
clone size: -; V gene: TRBV30; D gene: -; J gene: TRBJ1-2; CDR3 DNA: TGTGCCTGGAGTGTACGCAGTTACTATGGCTACACCTTC; CDR3 protein: CAWSVRSYYGYTF
clone size: -; V gene: TRBV5-5; D gene: TRBD1; J gene: TRBJ1-4; CDR3 DNA: TGTGCCAGCAGCCCACAGGGGTGGAGGGAAAAACTGTTTTTT; CDR3 protein: CASSPQGWREKLFF
clone size: once; V gene: TRBV27; D gene: -; J gene: TRBJ2-2; CDR3 DNA: TGTGCCAGCAGTTTTCGGGGGGCCCCCGGCACCGGGGAGCTGTTTTTT; CDR3 protein: CASSFRGAPGTGELFF
clone size: -; V gene: TRBV14; D gene: TRBD1; J gene: TRBJ1-1; CDR3 DNA: TGTGCCAGCAGCATCAGGGGGCGTAGCGCTGAAGCTTTCTTT; CDR3 protein: CASSIRGRSAEAFF
clone size: -; V gene: TRBV19; D gene: TRBD1; J gene: TRBJ2-2; CDR3 DNA: TGTGCCAGTAGCCAGGGGGTCACGAACACCGGGGAGCTGTTTTTT; CDR3 protein: CASSQGVTNTGELFF
clone size: -; V gene: TRBV6-5; D gene: TRBD1; J gene: TRBJ1-2; CDR3 DNA: TGTGCCAGCCGACAGGGAGGTAACTATGGCTACACCTTC; CDR3 protein: CASRQGGNYGYTF
clone size: -; V gene: TRBV7-2; D gene: -; J gene: TRBJ2-3; CDR3 DNA: TGTGCCAGCTCCTTTCGGCTAGTCGGTGCAGATACGCAGTATTTT; CDR3 protein: CASSFRLVGADTQYF
clone size: -; V gene: TRBV7-9; D gene: TRBD1; J gene: TRBJ1-2; CDR3 DNA: TGTGCCAGCAGCCCCCGGGACAGAGTCTATGGCTACACCTTC; CDR3 protein: CASSPRDRVYGYTF
clone size: -; V gene: TRBV5-1; D gene: TRBD1; J gene: TRBJ1-2; CDR3 DNA: TGCGCCAGCTCTCGGGACAGTTTTAACTATGGCTACACCTTC; CDR3 protein: CASSRDSFNYGYTF
clone size: -; V gene: TRBV6-5; D gene: -; J gene: TRBJ1-6; CDR3 DNA: TGTGCCAGCAGTACGGTGTATAATTCACCCCTCCACTTT; CDR3 protein: CASSTVYNSPLHF
clone size: -; V gene: TRBV5-1; D gene: -; J gene: TRBJ1-5; CDR3 DNA: TGCGCCAGCAGCGATGGCCTCGACAGGAATCAGCCCCAGCATTTT; CDR3 protein: CASSDGLDRNQPQHF
clone size: -; V gene: TRBV7-2; D gene: TRBD2; J gene: TRBJ2-1; CDR3 DNA: TGTGCCAGCAGCTTAGAGGGTGCTAGCGGGGAAGGTGAGCAGTTCTTC; CDR3 protein: CASSLEGASGEGEQFF
clone size: -; V gene: TRBV4-2; D gene: TRBD2; J gene: TRBJ2-7; CDR3 DNA: TGTGCCAGCAGCCAAGCCGGGGGCGGGGGGGCCTACGAGCAGTACTTC; CDR3 protein: CASSQAGGGGAYEQYF
clone size: -; V gene: TRBV7-9; D gene: -; J gene: TRBJ1-2; CDR3 DNA: TGTGCCAGCAGCCCAGTAGGGGGGGGCCCAGGCTATGGCTACACCTTC; CDR3 protein: CASSPVGGGPGYGYTF
clone size: -; V gene: TRBV6-2/TRBV6-3; D gene: -; J gene: TRBJ2-7; CDR3 DNA: TGTGCCAGCAGTCAACCCAGGGAGCAGTACTTC; CDR3 protein: CASSQPREQYF
clone size: -; V gene: TRBV21-1; D gene: -; J gene: TRBJ1-1; CDR3 DNA: TGTGCCAGCATCCGCGTGTTTACAGGGGGCGCGACTGAAGCTTTCTTT; CDR3 protein: CASIRVFTGGATEAFF
clone size: -; V gene: TRBV10-3; D gene: -; J gene: TRBJ1-1; CDR3 DNA: TGTGCCATCAGCCCAGGGTTCTCCACTGAAGCTTTCTTT; CDR3 protein: CAISPGFSTEAFF
clone size: -; V gene: TRBV5-1; D gene: -; J gene: TRBJ1-1; CDR3 DNA: TGCGCCAGCAGCTTAGGAGCCCCCACTGAAGCTTTCTTT; CDR3 protein: CASSLGAPTEAFF
clone size: -; V gene: TRBV5-1; D gene: -; J gene: TRBJ2-1; CDR3 DNA: TGCGCCAGCAGTCTAGGGGAAAATGAGCAGTTCTTC; CDR3 protein: CASSLGENEQFF
clone size: -; V gene: TRBV5-1; D gene: TRBD1; J gene: TRBJ1-1; CDR3 DNA: TGCGCCAGCAGCTTAACCAGGGGGTCTGAAGCTTTCTTT; CDR3 protein: CASSLTRGSEAFF
clone size: few; V gene: TRBV6-4; D gene: -; J gene: TRBJ1-4; CDR3 DNA: TGTGCCAGTGAGACAGCCGCAACTAATGAAAAACTGTTTTTT; CDR3 protein: CASETAATNEKLFF
clone size: -; V gene: TRBV7-2; D gene: TRBD2; J gene: TRBJ2-5; CDR3 DNA: TGTGCCAGCAGCCCCTTGGGGCGGGGGGGCGAGACCCAGTACTTC; CDR3 protein: CASSPLGRGGETQYF
clone size: -; V gene: TRBV3-1/TRBV3-2; D gene: TRBD2; J gene: TRBJ2-1; CDR3 DNA: TGTGCCAGCAGCCGAAGCGGGGGAGAGCAGTTCTTC; CDR3 protein: CASSRSGGEQFF
clone size: -; V gene: TRBV11-2; D gene: -; J gene: TRBJ1-1; CDR3 DNA: TGTGCCAGCAGCGCCTACAGGGTTGAAGCTTTCTTT; CDR3 protein: CASSAYRVEAFF
clone size: -; V gene: TRBV20-1; D gene: TRBD1; J gene: TRBJ1-1; CDR3 DNA: TGCAGTGCTAGTGGGAGAGACAGGGCTCTCAGGGACACTGAAGCTTTCTTT; CDR3 protein: CSASGRDRALRDTEAFF
clone size: -; V gene: TRBV5-1; D gene: -; J gene: TRBJ2-5; CDR3 DNA: TGCGCCAGCAGCTTGGCCTTGACTCATCAAGAGACCCAGTACTTC; CDR3 protein: CASSLALTHQETQYF
clone size: -; V gene: TRBV2; D gene: -; J gene: TRBJ1-1; CDR3 DNA: TGTGCCAGTAGGTACAGTATGAACACTGAAGCTTTCTTT; CDR3 protein: CASRYSMNTEAFF
clone size: once; V gene: TRBV29-1; D gene: TRBD2; J gene: TRBJ2-3; CDR3 DNA: TGCAGCGTCCCGACGGGCAGCGGGGGGGCTGATACGCAGTATTTT; CDR3 protein: CSVPTGSGGADTQYF
clone size: many; V gene: TRBV27; D gene: -; J gene: TRBJ1-3; CDR3 DNA: TGTGCCAGCGGAACCCCGGCGGCCACCATATATTTT; CDR3 protein: CASGTPAATIYF
clone size: -; V gene: TRBV9; D gene: -; J gene: TRBJ2-3; CDR3 DNA: TGTGCCAGCAGCGGCACTAGCACAGATACGCAGTATTTT; CDR3 protein: CASSGTSTDTQYF
clone size: -; V gene: TRBV2; D gene: TRBD2; J gene: TRBJ2-7; CDR3 DNA: TGTGCCAGCAGAGCGGGGGCTGATTACGAGCAGTACTTC; CDR3 protein: CASRAGADYEQYF
clone size: -; V gene: TRBV9; D gene: TRBD2; J gene: TRBJ2-1; CDR3 DNA: TGTGCCAGCAGCCCCGCGGCGGGGGGTAGGTACAATGAGCAGTTCTTC; CDR3 protein: CASSPAAGGRYNEQFF
clone size: -; V gene: TRBV30; D gene: -; J gene: TRBJ1-6; CDR3 DNA: TGTGCCTGGGGTCTACACCGGGATACTCTCCACTTT; CDR3 protein: CAWGLHRDTLHF
clone size: -; V gene: TRBV7-9; D gene: TRBD1; J gene: TRBJ2-5; CDR3 DNA: TGTGCCAGCAGCGCTGGGACAGTACAAGAGACCCAGTACTTC; CDR3 protein: CASSAGTVQETQYF